What follows are 26 T cell receptor beta chains derived from one specimen sequenced in a study of blood T cell repertoires in COVID-19. Clones were read by immunoSEQ multiplex PCR, and TCRdb kept only the in-frame ones, dropping some. This table has roughly 200,000 clones, approximately 85% appearing once. The sample comprised peripheral blood. The receptors originated from an elderly woman with acute or convalescent COVID-19.

CDR3 DNA sequence: TGTGCCAGCAGCGTAGGACTAGCGGGAGGCTACAATGAGCAGTTCTTC. Encoded protein: CASSVGLAGGYNEQFF. This chain joins TRBV9 and TRBJ2-1, with 13 bases fitting TRBD2. The CDR3 sequence is 16 residues long. Germline CDR1 and CDR2: SGDLS and YYNGEE. V gave up 0 bases and J gave up 3 bases; unmatched junction bases: 0.

The V call is TRBV7-9, the J call TRBJ1-2; TRBD1 matches 7 bases. The CDR3 loop spans 17 amino acids. The V gene's germline CDR1 is SEHNR and CDR2 FQNEAQ (reference sequence). The junction had 18 bases not matched to a gene; V was cut back by 5 bases and J by 6 bases. CDR3 protein: CASSARDSGKPLDGYTF. DNA of the CDR3: TGTGCCAGCAGCGCACGGGACAGCGGTAAACCCTTGGATGGCTACACCTTC. The whole variable domain, filled in from reference TRBV7-9 and TRBJ1-2, reads DTGVSQNPRHKITKRGQNVTFRCDPISEHNRLYWYRQTLGQGPEFLTYFQNEAQLEKSRLLSDRFSAERPKGSFSTLEIQRTEQGDSAMYLCASSARDSGKPLDGYTFGSGTRLTVV.

V and J are TRBV28 and TRBJ1-1; 9 nucleotides align to TRBD1. Per germline, CDR1 MDHEN and CDR2 SYDVKM. The CDR3 sequence is 16 residues long. The V gene end was trimmed by 3 bases and the J gene end by 7 bases; junction bases not matched to a gene: 12. The CDR3 coding sequence is TGTGCCAGCAGTTTTAGGCCGGGACAGGGCCCAAGTGAAGCTTTCTTT. It yields the protein CASSFRPGQGPSEAFF.

V gene TRBV7-9 combines with J gene TRBJ1-6; D might be TRBD1 (5 bases). V was cut by 1 base and J by 11 bases, with 9 bases left in between. The CDR3 length is 13 residues. From germline, CDR1 is SEHNR and CDR2 FQNEAQ (reference sequence). This CDR3 is CASSLDGGAPLHF. CDR3 DNA: TGTGCCAGCAGCTTAGATGGGGGGGCACCCCTCCACTTT.

This rearrangement joins TRBV1 to TRBJ1-3; the table assigns TRBD1, which was not confirmed against the DNA. TRBV1 is listed as a pseudogene. This CDR3 has 16 amino acids. The CDR3 spells CTSSPRQGKSGNTIYF. In DNA, the CDR3 is TGCACCAGCAGTCCCAGGCAGGGTAAGTCTGGAAACACCATATATTTT.

This clone has just one count. This chain links TRBV7-2 with TRBJ1-5, with D maybe TRBD1 (6 bases). This CDR3 contains 14 residues. Germline CDR1 and CDR2: SGHTA and FQGNSA. V was shortened by 3 bases and J by 6 bases, with 12 bases between the two germline ends. The CDR3: CASSFGGQGQPQHF. The CDR3 nucleotides read TGTGCCAGCAGCTTCGGGGGGCAAGGTCAGCCCCAGCATTTT.

This clone was observed a handful of times. V usage is TRBV5-6 and J usage is TRBJ2-5; 8 positions match TRBD1. The CDR3 runs to 13 residues. Trimming cost V 4 bases and J 5 bases; bases outside gene matches: 4. Germline CDR1 SGHDT, CDR2 YYEEEE. The CDR3 here is CASSRDRLETQYF. DNA for the CDR3: TGTGCCAGCAGCAGGGACAGGCTTGAGACCCAGTACTTC. The variable domain in full, with the rest retrieved from reference TRBV5-6 and TRBJ2-5, is DAGVTQSPTHLIKTRGQQVTLRCSPKSGHDTVSWYQQALGQGPQFIFQYYEEEERQRGNFPDRFSGHQFPNYSSELNVNALLLGDSALYLCASSRDRLETQYFGPGTRLLVL.

The chain is built from TRBV2 and TRBJ1-5, with a weak D call TRBD1 (6 bases). V lost 3 bases, J lost 3 bases, and 15 bases lay in between. CDR1 and CDR2 from the germline V gene are SNHLY and FYNNEI. The CDR3 loop spans 16 amino acids. The CDR3 region has the DNA TGTGCCAGCAGTGATTCCGGGGGGCAGATCAATCAGCCCCAGCATTTT. This sequence encodes CASSDSGGQINQPQHF. The full variable domain, completed using reference TRBV2 and TRBJ1-5, is EPEVTQTPSHQVTQMGQEVILRCVPISNHLYFYWYRQILGQKVEFLVSFYNNEISEKSEIFDDQFSVERPDGSNFTLKIRSTKLEDSAMYFCASSDSGGQINQPQHFGDGTRLSIL.

The CDR3, as DNA: TGTGCCAGCAGCTTCGACAGGCTTCAGCCCCAGCATTTT. As protein: CASSFDRLQPQHF. The genes are TRBV7-8 and TRBJ1-5, with TRBD1 as a possible D gene (6 bases). The CDR3 is 13 residues long. Per germline, CDR1 SGHVS and CDR2 FQNEAQ. The V end lost 3 bases, the J end lost 6 bases, and 9 bases lay between the germline ends.

J is TRBJ2-1 and V is TRBV11-3, with 9 bases fitting TRBD2. This CDR3 is 16 amino acids long. Germline CDR1 reads SGHNT; CDR2 reads YENEEA. Trimming cost V 0 bases and J 4 bases; bases outside gene matches: 4. The chain's CDR3 is CASSLEGGRGYNEQFF. Written as DNA, the CDR3 is TGTGCCAGCAGCTTAGAGGGCGGGAGGGGATACAATGAGCAGTTCTTC.

The CDR3 region is CASRRGTSGHYEQYF. The CDR3 region has the DNA TGTGCCAGCAGGCGGGGGACTAGCGGTCACTACGAGCAGTACTTC. The chain carries TRBV27 and TRBJ2-7; 11 positions match TRBD2. Trimming removed 6 bases from V and 3 bases from J; junction bases left unmatched: 7. The germline gives CDR1 MNHEY, CDR2 SMNVEV (reference sequence). The CDR3 runs to 15 residues.

The gene calls are TRBV4-2 and TRBJ1-2; D is ambiguous. This CDR3 has 14 residues. The germline gives CDR1 LGHNA, CDR2 YNFKEQ. V was trimmed by 0 bases and J by 10 bases, leaving 15 bases between them. This CDR3 is CASSQDLTGIYYTF. The CDR3, as DNA: TGTGCCAGCAGCCAAGATCTGACCGGGATCTACTACACCTTC.

In its sample, this clone was seen once. The chain combines TRBV28 with TRBJ1-1, with 8 bases identical to TRBD1. Germline assignment: CDR1 MDHEN and CDR2 SYDVKM. V was clipped by 2 bases and J by 11 bases; unmatched bases: 10. The CDR3 is 14 residues long. The DNA of the CDR3 is TGTGCCAGCAGTTTAGGGACAGGCCTTGGGGGGGCTTTCTTT. Translated, it gives CASSLGTGLGGAFF.

This chain's CDR3 is CASSSSRGAYSPLHF. CDR3 bases: TGTGCCAGCAGCTCCTCGCGGGGGGCGTATTCACCCCTCCACTTT. This chain uses TRBV3-1 (or the pseudogene TRBV3-2) with TRBJ1-6; tentatively, D is TRBD1 (6 bases). Germline V lookup: CDR1 LGHDT, CDR2 YNNKEL (reference sequence). The V end lost 5 bases, the J end lost 8 bases, and 16 bases lay between the germline ends. The CDR3 has 15 residues.

This clone showed up just once. CDR3 nucleotides: TGTGCCAGCAGGCCGGGAGGGGGAACTGAAGCTTTCTTT. It encodes CASRPGGGTEAFF. V is TRBV12-3 or TRBV12-4 and J is TRBJ1-1, with a tentative D call TRBD1 (6 bases). CDR3 length: 13 residues. Trimming removed 6 bases from V and 5 bases from J, with 13 bases in between.

This rearrangement joins TRBV11-3 to TRBJ2-6; D uncertain. CDR3 size: 13 residues. The V gene's germline CDR1 is SGHNT and CDR2 YENEEA. V was trimmed by 5 bases and J by 4 bases, leaving 6 bases between them. The CDR3 loop reads CASSPQGANVLTF. The CDR3 DNA follows: TGTGCCAGCAGCCCCCAAGGGGCCAACGTCCTGACTTTC.

This clone appeared once. The rearrangement joins TRBV20-1 to TRBJ1-1, with D hard to call. Germline V gene lookup returns CDR1 DFQATT and CDR2 SNEGSKA (reference sequence). This CDR3 is 11 amino acids long. Trimming left V 3 bases short and J 14 bases short, with 16 bases between. In DNA, the CDR3 is TGCAGTGCTAGTTTCCGGTTCGTTGCGTTCTTT. This sequence encodes CSASFRFVAFF.

This sequence joins TRBV7-8 and TRBJ2-7, with 7 bases fitting TRBD2. V was clipped by 2 bases and J by 2 bases; unmatched bases: 6. The V gene's germline CDR1 is SGHVS and CDR2 FQNEAQ. The CDR3 runs to 15 residues. The CDR3 is CASSLTTSETYEQYF. DNA of the CDR3: TGTGCCAGCAGCTTAACAACTAGCGAGACCTACGAGCAGTACTTC.

J is TRBJ2-1 and V is TRBV7-3, with TRBD2 matching 7 bases. CDR3 length: 15 amino acids. The junction had 7 bases not matched to a gene; V was cut back by 2 bases and J by 6 bases. Germline CDR1 and CDR2: SGHTA and FQGTGA. CDR3 region: CASSLELAFINEQFF. The CDR3 DNA follows: TGTGCCAGCAGCTTAGAACTAGCGTTTATCAATGAGCAGTTCTTC.

V and J are TRBV24-1 and TRBJ2-3; possibly TRBD1 for D (5 bases). Germline values: CDR1 KGHDR, CDR2 SFDVKD. The CDR3 consists of 16 residues. Deletions cut 2 bases from V and 4 bases from J, with 15 bases between. The CDR3 sequence is CATSDSHSQGPDTQYF. The CDR3 DNA is TGTGCCACCAGTGATTCTCACTCTCAGGGCCCAGATACGCAGTATTTT.

This chain connects TRBV27 to TRBJ1-6; D may be TRBD1 (5 bases). Germline V gene lookup returns CDR1 MNHEY and CDR2 SMNVEV (reference sequence). V lost 6 bases to trimming and J lost 9 bases, with 15 bases between them. This CDR3 has 14 residues. The CDR3 loop is CASSLLYGGSPLHF. CDR3 coding DNA: TGTGCCAGCAGCCTGTTATACGGGGGTTCACCCCTCCACTTT.

V usage is TRBV7-2 and J usage is TRBJ2-5, with D possibly matching TRBD2 (7 bases). V was trimmed by 5 bases and J by 5 bases, leaving 12 bases between them. This CDR3 has 13 amino acids. CDR1 and CDR2 (germline): SGHTA, FQGNSA. The CDR3 loop reads CASSLGRGETQYF. In nucleotides, the CDR3 is TGTGCCAGCAGCCTGGGGAGGGGGGAGACCCAGTACTTC.

The genes are TRBV27 and TRBJ2-5; TRBD1 might be the D (6 bases). V lost 6 bases to trimming and J lost 4 bases, with 18 bases between them. This CDR3 region has 15 residues. Germline V gene lookup returns CDR1 MNHEY and CDR2 SMNVEV (reference sequence). CDR3 DNA: TGTGCCAGCAGCCCTCGGACAGCTTCCCCAGAGACCCAGTACTTC. It is translated as CASSPRTASPETQYF.

V and J are TRBV7-6 and TRBJ2-7; 9 bases map to TRBD1. Trimming removed 8 bases from V and 4 bases from J; junction bases left unmatched: 9. This CDR3 contains 14 residues. Germline lookup yields CDR1 SGHVS and CDR2 FNYEAQ. CDR3 coding DNA: TGTGCCAGCGGAAAACGACAGGGGGAGTACGAGCAGTACTTC. Its translation: CASGKRQGEYEQYF.

The chain recombines TRBV28 with TRBJ2-4; 10 bases map to TRBD2. The CDR3 extends over 15 amino acids. V trimming: 3 bases; J trimming: 5 bases; junction bases outside the gene matches: 4. Per the germline V gene, CDR1 is MDHEN and CDR2 is SYDVKM. The CDR3 nucleotides are TGTGCCAGCAGTTTCCTCGGGACTAGCGAAAACATTCAGTACTTC. This sequence encodes CASSFLGTSENIQYF. The full variable domain, its missing parts supplied by reference TRBV28 and TRBJ2-4, is DVKVTQSSRYLVKRTGEKVFLECVQDMDHENMFWYRQDPGLGLRLIYFSYDVKMKEKGDIPEGYSVSREKKERFSLILESASTNQTSMYLCASSFLGTSENIQYFGAGTRLSVL.

This chain links TRBV11-2 with TRBJ2-3; 11 nucleotides agree with TRBD2. This CDR3 contains 15 residues. The germline CDR1 and CDR2 sequences are SGHAT and FQNNGV. J lost 4 bases, V lost 5 bases, and 5 bases had no gene match. The CDR3 sequence is CASSLSGRVPDTQYF. The CDR3 coding sequence is TGTGCCAGCAGCCTTAGCGGGAGGGTGCCAGATACGCAGTATTTT.